This T cell receptor (beta chain) was sequenced for a study of CD8+ T cells in alopecia areata. Study-level information: Grafts of skin from C3H/HeJ donors aged about 6-12 months with spontaneous alopecia went to female C3H/HeJ mice aged about 6-10 weeks. Findings and caveats of the study: Resident alphabeta T-cell populations of normal skin are likewise subject to sequencing in scalp samples. Mice showed TCR sharing more clearly than patients did, possibly owing to HLA. Clonality was higher in lesional than normal scalp, especially in alopecia totalis/universalis.

The CDR3 consists of 17 residues. With 5 bases clipped from V and 0 bases from J, the junction kept 5 bases outside the gene matches. CDR1 is NNHDY and CDR2 is SYVADS in the germline V gene. In the case of this clone: The target antigen is unknown. Gene names and germline match the mouse. Read coverage stops 4 residues before the CDR3 terminus; the germline J gene supplies the remainder.

Reverse transcribed after extraction, RNA yielded cDNA as the sequencing template. TCRdb's table, derived via immunoSEQ multiplex PCR, lists solely in-frame clones and lacks some. The sample yields around 110,000 clones, without any singletons. This receptor was identified in a C3H/HeJ mouse with alopecia areata. Mice of this strain are of MHC haplotype H2-k. The chain uses TRBV13-3 and TRBJ2-2, with TRBD2 matching over 12 bases. Input material: lesional skin. The CDR3 DNA, read in part, is TGTGCCAGCAGCCCCGGACTGGGGGGGACAAACACCGGG. Its protein product is CASSPGLGGTNTG. The full-length CDR3 reads as CASSPGLGGTNTGQLYF. Full variable domain (missing parts from reference TRBV13-3 and TRBJ2-2): EAAVTQSPRSKVAVTGGKVTLSCHQTNNHDYMYWYRQDTGHGLRLIHYSYVADSTEKGDIPDGYKASRPSQENFSLILELASLSQTAVYFCASSPGLGGTNTGQLYFGEGSKLTVL.